The source of this T cell receptor beta chain is a study of blood T cell repertoires in COVID-19 (dated by TCRdb to about 2020). Regarding the research as a whole: The collaborator samples originated in the United States, Italy and Spain and spanned the acute and convalescent phases of COVID-19. The prospective study material was composed of cDNA or gDNA derived from T cells, B-cell-depleted T cells, or PBMCs. HLA class I and class II types, where available, came from metadata supplied by the sample provider rather than from assay-based typing. The samples were drawn from the first 160 participants of the ongoing ImmuneRACE study and from 950 to 1,500 subjects provided by 6 global collaborators. Subjects who had been exposed to COVID-19, were actively infected with it, or had recovered from it provided the deeply sampled blood TCRbeta repertoires that made up the dataset. The repertoires were released in a freely available public database intended as a resource for research on the immune response to SARS-CoV-2. A de-identified subject ID, COVID-19 status, age in years and sex were almost always included in the sample metadata.

General findings and caveats noted by the study authors: Clinical and demographic metadata were provided uncurated, with the amount varying by source and participant.

The CDR3 holds 15 amino acids from the cysteine to the phenylalanine. Only the CDR3 DNA is retained, 45 bases long and in frame from the first base. According to the germline V gene, CDR1 reads MGHRA and CDR2 reads YSYEKL. V loses 0 bases, J loses 3 bases, and the germline ends lie 9 bases apart. The immunoSEQ Assay, a bias-controlled multiplex PCR, was used to amplify TCRbeta CDR3 regions from genomic DNA. The paper's processing steps were these. Within the assay, amplification of reference gene primers was used to estimate how many nucleated cells each sample contained. To quantify the absolute abundance of each unique TCRbeta CDR3 rearrangement, sequence reads were collapsed and filtered. For each sample, productive Simpson clonality was calculated as the square root of Simpson's diversity index across productive rearrangements. Not all clones reach the TCRdb copy of this immuneACCESS table, which keeps in-frame sequences only. Checked studies attribute under half of the gap to unresolved V genes and leave the rest unexplained. V and J calls and clone size are given by that table; D and trimming were obtained from the DNA. The sample contains around 24,000 clones, over 70% of them found a single time. Jointly, the top ten make up over 12% of the sample.

The collaborating institutions used their own protocols to collect whole blood in K2EDTA tubes. For TCRbeta analysis, collaborators shipped samples in one of three forms: frozen whole blood, isolated PBMCs, or DNA extracted from either of those sample types. This clone was counted a single time. Its antigen specificity is not known. No qualities accompany the bases; no much larger clone lies one base away. Specimen: peripheral blood. In this chain, TRBV4-1 is recombined with TRBJ1-5; TRBD1 could be the D gene, as 6 bases match. The source of this sequence is a man at least 80 years old with active or convalescent COVID-19. The DNA sequence is as follows: TGCGCCAGCAGCCAAGAGGGGGCAAACAATCAGCCCCAGCATTTT. Its amino acids are CASSQEGANNQPQHF.